The 17 T cell receptor beta chains below were found in one sample sequenced in a study of regulatory T cells in long-lasting Graves disease. Described time point: persistent/refractory GD, antithyroid drugs over 5 years with positive TRAb. The authors made the TCR library using RNA they extracted from PBMCs. In building TCR beta libraries, iRepertoire HTBI primers were used together with Arm-PCR of CDR3 regions. In TCRdb, the multiplex PCR reads were re-called with MiXCR into one record per CDR3 protein. The sample consists of approximately 400,000 distinct CDR3 sequences, around 20% of them appearing once. This material consisted of peripheral blood mononuclear cells (PBMCs), taken when the disease was refractory, from a patient treated with antithyroid drugs. These TCRs come from a female donor with Graves disease.

This clonotype was recorded a few times. The chain employs TRBV20-1 and TRBJ1-2, with a weak D call TRBD1 (5 bases). The CDR3 runs 14 residues. V was shortened by 6 bases and J by 3 bases, with 17 bases between the two germline ends. CDR1 is DFQATT, CDR2 SNEGSKA, per germline (reference sequence). This CDR3 is CSAIIHGGDYGYTF. CDR3 nucleotide sequence: TGCAGTGCAATCATCCACGGGGGGGACTATGGCTACACCTTC.

This clonotype was picked up many times. The chain uses TRBV9 and TRBJ2-7; 11 nucleotides match TRBD2. V was pared by 0 bases and J by 3 bases, with 5 bases of the junction left unmatched. Germline V gene lookup returns CDR1 SGDLS and CDR2 YYNGEE. The CDR3 is 16 residues long. CDR3 residues: CASSVGLAGSVYEQYF. Written as DNA, the CDR3 is TGTGCCAGCAGCGTAGGACTAGCGGGATCCGTCTACGAGCAGTACTTC.

The chain uses TRBV7-2 and TRBJ1-1; 8 bases are a match to TRBD1. The ends lost 2 bases at V and 5 bases at J; junction bases unmatched: 7. This CDR3 has 15 residues. The germline gives CDR1 SGHTA, CDR2 FQGNSA. CDR3 bases: TGTGCCAGCAGCTTAAGGGGACAGGTTTCGACTGAAGCTTTCTTT. Amino acid sequence: CASSLRGQVSTEAFF.

This clonotype was counted only a few times. V usage is TRBV4-3 and J usage is TRBJ2-7, with TRBD1 as a possible D gene (5 bases). Germline CDR1 reads LGHNA; CDR2 reads YSLEER. The CDR3 consists of 16 residues. Trimming cost V 0 bases and J 0 bases, with 12 bases left between them. The DNA of the CDR3 is TGCGCCAGCAGCCAAGATTGGCAGGGCAGCTCCTACGAGCAGTACTTC. Translated, it gives CASSQDWQGSSYEQYF.

This sequence joins TRBV20-1 and TRBJ2-4; D ambiguous. The germline gives CDR1 DFQATT, CDR2 SNEGSKA (reference sequence). The ends were cut back, 5 bases at V and 8 bases at J, with 19 bases in the middle. CDR3 size: 14 residues. In DNA, the CDR3 is TGCAGTGCTTCCCCAGTAATAAATGGGGACATTCAGTACTTC. It specifies CSASPVINGDIQYF.

With respect to this clonotype: A much more abundant neighbour one base away suggests this may be a read error. This chain uses TRBV7-2 with TRBJ2-7; 10 bases align to TRBD2. The CDR3 sequence is 15 residues long. V shed 1 base, J shed 4 bases, and the junction held 4 bases outside the gene matches. The germline CDR1 and CDR2 sequences are SGHTA and FQGNSA. The CDR3 reads CASSLEASGSYEQYF. CDR3 sequence (DNA): TGTGCCAGCAGCTTAGAGGCTAGCGGGAGTTACGAGCAGTACTTC.

This clonotype was detected a few times. This chain links TRBV13 with TRBJ2-2; D gene unclear. The V end was cut by 1 base, the J end by 1 base, with 4 bases between. CDR1 and CDR2 (germline): PRHDT, FYEKMQ (reference sequence). There are 14 residues in the CDR3. CDR3: CASSLARNTGELFF. CDR3 nucleotides: TGTGCCAGCAGCTTAGCCAGGAACACCGGGGAGCTGTTTTTT.

CDR3 in amino acids: CASSIAPGRRSGSGNEQYF. The CDR3, as DNA: TGTGCCAGTAGTATAGCACCGGGACGGCGATCCGGGTCGGGGAACGAGCAGTACTTC. The chain uses TRBV19 and TRBJ2-7; D possibly uses TRBD1 or TRBD2 (5 bases each). Trimming pared 1 base from V and 5 bases from J, leaving 27 bases between. There are 19 residues in the CDR3. CDR1 and CDR2 (germline): LNHDA, SQIVND (reference sequence).

The rearrangement joins TRBV10-2 to TRBJ2-2; D not certain. The CDR3 covers 17 residues. Trimming stripped 0 bases from V and 6 bases from J, with 17 bases between. Germline loops: CDR1 WSHSY, CDR2 SAAADI. CDR3 DNA: TGCGCCAGCAGTGAGTCGACTCTTGGGTTTTACCCCGGGGAGCTGTTTTTT. Residues: CASSESTLGFYPGELFF.

As to this clonotype: A much larger clone lies a single base off, so this may be a read error. CDR3 in DNA: TGTGCCAGCAGTTCCGGACAGAACTACGAGCAGTACTTC. The encoded protein is CASSSGQNYEQYF. The chain links TRBV27 to TRBJ2-7; possible D gene TRBD1, 6 bases. Deletions cut 4 bases from V and 3 bases from J, with 10 bases between. The germline V gene encodes CDR1 MNHEY and CDR2 SMNVEV (reference sequence). The CDR3 has 13 residues.

This clonotype appeared many times. The chain joins TRBV16 to TRBJ1-2, with 8 bases lining up with TRBD1. With V trimmed by 2 bases and J by 1 base, 3 bases remained unmatched. CDR1 and CDR2 (germline): KGHSY, FQNENV. The CDR3 runs 15 residues. The CDR3 loop reads CASSQQDRVNYGYTF. In DNA, the CDR3 is TGTGCCAGCAGCCAACAGGACAGGGTTAACTATGGCTACACCTTC.

This clonotype was observed at least ten times. The chain employs TRBV12-3 or TRBV12-4 and TRBJ1-1, with 8 positions matching TRBD1. V gave up 3 bases and J gave up 2 bases; unmatched junction bases: 5. There are 15 residues in the CDR3. CDR3 nucleotides: TGTGCCAGCAGTTTGACAGGGGCCGGAAACACTGAAGCTTTCTTT. Protein sequence: CASSLTGAGNTEAFF.

This clonotype was recorded at least ten times. The V gene is TRBV27, the J gene TRBJ2-7; 7 nucleotides agree with TRBD1. There are 15 residues in the CDR3. The trim removed 6 bases at V and 2 bases at J, leaving 10 bases unmatched. Germline CDR1 reads MNHEY; CDR2 reads SMNVEV (reference sequence). For the CDR3, the DNA is TGTGCCAGCAGGTCGGGGACAGACCAAACCTACGAGCAGTACTTC. Residues: CASRSGTDQTYEQYF.

The table lists this clonotype with many counts. V usage is TRBV12-3 or TRBV12-4 and J usage is TRBJ2-6; TRBD1 matches 9 bases. V shed 6 bases and J 2 bases; nucleotides not matched to a gene: 8. This CDR3 is built from 17 residues. The CDR3 loop is CASSPNTGGAGANVLTF. CDR3 sequence (DNA): TGTGCCAGCAGCCCTAACACAGGGGGCGCTGGGGCCAACGTCCTGACTTTC.

There are many counts of this clonotype. The V gene is TRBV7-2, the J gene TRBJ2-7, with 13 bases lining up with TRBD2. The CDR3 is 16 residues long. Germline CDR1 reads SGHTA; CDR2 reads FQGNSA. V shed 5 bases, J shed 2 bases, and the junction held 6 bases outside the gene matches. This CDR3 is CASSPWGLAGTYEQYF. CDR3 bases: TGTGCCAGCAGCCCCTGGGGACTAGCGGGGACCTACGAGCAGTACTTC.

V gene TRBV19 combines with J gene TRBJ1-5; no firm D call. Trimming took 6 bases from V and 5 from J, leaving 11 bases between them. Germline assignment: CDR1 LNHDA and CDR2 SQIVND (reference sequence). This CDR3 region has 13 residues. In nucleotides, the CDR3 is TGTGCCAGTAGGCCATTTTGGGATCAGCCCCAGCATTTT. Protein product: CASRPFWDQPQHF.

This clonotype was counted many times. The chain employs TRBV12-3 or TRBV12-4 and TRBJ1-5; D unresolved. The V and J ends lost 2 bases and 4 bases respectively, with 9 bases between them. This CDR3 is 14 amino acids long. The CDR3 bases are TGTGCCAGCAGTTTACTCCAAGGAAATCAGCCCCAGCATTTT. As protein: CASSLLQGNQPQHF.